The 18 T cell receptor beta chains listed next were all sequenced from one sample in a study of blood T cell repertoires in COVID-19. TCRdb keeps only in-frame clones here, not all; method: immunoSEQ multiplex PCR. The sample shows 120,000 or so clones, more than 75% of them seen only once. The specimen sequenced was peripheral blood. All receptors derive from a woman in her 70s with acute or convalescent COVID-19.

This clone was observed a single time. The CDR3 DNA follows: TGTGCCAGCAGTTCATGGGAGTGTGAAGCTTTCTTT. It codes for CASSSWECEAFF. V usage is TRBV28 and J usage is TRBJ1-1; D is unresolved. The CDR3 is 12 residues long. Germline V gives CDR1 MDHEN, CDR2 SYDVKM. Trimming left V 4 bases short and J 7 bases short, with 10 bases between.

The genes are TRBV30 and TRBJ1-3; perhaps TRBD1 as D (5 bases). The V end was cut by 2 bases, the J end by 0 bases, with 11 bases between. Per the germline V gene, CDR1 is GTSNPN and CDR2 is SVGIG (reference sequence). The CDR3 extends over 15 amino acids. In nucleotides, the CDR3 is TGTGCCTGGAGTCCGCGACAGAGCTCTGGAAACACCATATATTTT. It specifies CAWSPRQSSGNTIYF.

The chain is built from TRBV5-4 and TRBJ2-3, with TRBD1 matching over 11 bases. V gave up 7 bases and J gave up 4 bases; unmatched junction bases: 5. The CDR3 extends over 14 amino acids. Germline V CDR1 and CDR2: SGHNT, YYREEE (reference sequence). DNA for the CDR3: TGTGCCAGCGGGACAGGGGGAAGGGCAGATACGCAGTATTTT. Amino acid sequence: CASGTGGRADTQYF.

The chain's CDR3 is CASTTVSFSNQPQHF. As DNA, the CDR3 is TGTGCCAGTACGACAGTTTCTTTTAGCAATCAGCCCCAGCATTTT. The chain links TRBV19 to TRBJ1-5; tentative D call: TRBD1 (5 bases). The germline V gene encodes CDR1 LNHDA and CDR2 SQIVND (reference sequence). There are 15 residues in the CDR3. The V end was cut by 7 bases, the J end by 0 bases, with 13 bases between.

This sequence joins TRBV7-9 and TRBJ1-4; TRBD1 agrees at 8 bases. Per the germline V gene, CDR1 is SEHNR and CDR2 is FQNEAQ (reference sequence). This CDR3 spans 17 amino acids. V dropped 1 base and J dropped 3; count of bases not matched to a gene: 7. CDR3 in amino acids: CASSLVGQGGANEKLFF. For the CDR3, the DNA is TGTGCCAGCAGCTTAGTTGGACAGGGTGGAGCTAATGAAAAACTGTTTTTT.

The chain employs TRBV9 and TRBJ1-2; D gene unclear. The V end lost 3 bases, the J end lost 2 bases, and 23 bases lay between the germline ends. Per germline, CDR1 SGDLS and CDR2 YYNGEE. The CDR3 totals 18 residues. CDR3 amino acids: CASSGEVQPKHLNYGYTF. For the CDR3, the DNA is TGTGCCAGCAGCGGTGAGGTCCAGCCGAAACATTTAAACTATGGCTACACCTTC. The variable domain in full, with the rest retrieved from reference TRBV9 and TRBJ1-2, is DSGVTQTPKHLITATGQRVTLRCSPRSGDLSVYWYQQSLDQGLQFLIQYYNGEERAKGNILERFSAQQFPDLHSELNLSSLELGDSALYFCASSGEVQPKHLNYGYTFGSGTRLTVV.

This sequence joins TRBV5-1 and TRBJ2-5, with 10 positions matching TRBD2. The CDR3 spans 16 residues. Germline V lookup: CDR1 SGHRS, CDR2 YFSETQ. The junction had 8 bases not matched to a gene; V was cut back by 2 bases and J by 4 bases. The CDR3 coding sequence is TGCGCCAGCAGCTTCGGTAGAGCGGGGGGGCGAGAGACCCAGTACTTC. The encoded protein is CASSFGRAGGRETQYF.

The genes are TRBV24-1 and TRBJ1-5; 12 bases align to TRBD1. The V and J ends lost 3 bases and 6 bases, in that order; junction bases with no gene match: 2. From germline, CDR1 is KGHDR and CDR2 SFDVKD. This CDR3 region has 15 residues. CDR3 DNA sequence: TGTGCCACCAGTGATGGGACAGGGGGCGGTCAGCCCCAGCATTTT. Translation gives CATSDGTGGGQPQHF.

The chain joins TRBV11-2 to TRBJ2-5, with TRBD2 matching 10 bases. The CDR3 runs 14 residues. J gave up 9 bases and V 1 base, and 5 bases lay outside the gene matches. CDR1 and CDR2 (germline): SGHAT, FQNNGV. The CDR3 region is CASSLGGTSEAQYF. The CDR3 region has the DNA TGTGCCAGCAGCTTAGGGGGGACTAGCGAGGCCCAGTACTTC.

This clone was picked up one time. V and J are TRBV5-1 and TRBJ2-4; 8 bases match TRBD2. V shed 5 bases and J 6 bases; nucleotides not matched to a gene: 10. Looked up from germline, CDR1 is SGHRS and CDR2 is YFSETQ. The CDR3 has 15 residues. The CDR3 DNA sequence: TGCGCCAGCAGGCCGGAGGCGGGGGGACTAAACATTCAGTACTTC. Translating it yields CASRPEAGGLNIQYF. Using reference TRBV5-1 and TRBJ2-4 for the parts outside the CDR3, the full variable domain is KAGVTQTPRYLIKTRGQQVTLSCSPISGHRSVSWYQQTPGQGLQFLFEYFSETQRNKGNFPGRFSGRQFSNSRSEMNVSTLELGDSALYLCASRPEAGGLNIQYFGAGTRLSVL.

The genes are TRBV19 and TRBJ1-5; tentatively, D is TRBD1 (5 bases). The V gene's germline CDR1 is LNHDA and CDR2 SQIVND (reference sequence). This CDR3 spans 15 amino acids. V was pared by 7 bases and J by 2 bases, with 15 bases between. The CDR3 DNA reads TGTGCCAGTACCAACCTCGACAGCGGCAATCAGCCCCAGCATTTT. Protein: CASTNLDSGNQPQHF.

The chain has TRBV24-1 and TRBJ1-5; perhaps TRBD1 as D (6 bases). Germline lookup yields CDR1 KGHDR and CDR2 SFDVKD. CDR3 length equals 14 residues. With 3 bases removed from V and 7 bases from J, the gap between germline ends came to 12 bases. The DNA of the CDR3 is TGTGCCACCAGTGATGCCAGGGGTTCCCAGCCCCAGCATTTT. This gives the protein CATSDARGSQPQHF.

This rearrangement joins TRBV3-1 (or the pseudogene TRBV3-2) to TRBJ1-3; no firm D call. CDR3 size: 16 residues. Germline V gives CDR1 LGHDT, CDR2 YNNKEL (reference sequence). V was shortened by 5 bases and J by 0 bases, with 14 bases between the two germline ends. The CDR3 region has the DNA TGTGCCAGCAGCTCCCCGACTGTGAGCTCTGGAAACACCATATATTTT. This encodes CASSSPTVSSGNTIYF.

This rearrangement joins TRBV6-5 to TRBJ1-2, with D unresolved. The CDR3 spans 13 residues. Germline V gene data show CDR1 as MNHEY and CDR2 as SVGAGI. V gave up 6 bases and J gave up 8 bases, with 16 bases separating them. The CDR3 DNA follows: TGTGCCAGCAGGCTTACAAGGGAGCACGGCTACACCTTC. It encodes CASRLTREHGYTF.

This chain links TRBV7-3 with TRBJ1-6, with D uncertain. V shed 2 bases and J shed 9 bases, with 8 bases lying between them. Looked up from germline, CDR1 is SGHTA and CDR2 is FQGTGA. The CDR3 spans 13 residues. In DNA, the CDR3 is TGTGCCAGCAGCTTACTGTCGGGTTCACCCCTCCACTTT. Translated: CASSLLSGSPLHF.

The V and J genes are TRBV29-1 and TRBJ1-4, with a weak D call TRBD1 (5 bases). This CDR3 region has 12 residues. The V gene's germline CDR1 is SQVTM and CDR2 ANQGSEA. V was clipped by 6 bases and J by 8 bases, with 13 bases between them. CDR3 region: CSVARGSEKLFF. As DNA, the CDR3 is TGCAGCGTCGCAAGGGGAAGCGAAAAACTGTTTTTT.

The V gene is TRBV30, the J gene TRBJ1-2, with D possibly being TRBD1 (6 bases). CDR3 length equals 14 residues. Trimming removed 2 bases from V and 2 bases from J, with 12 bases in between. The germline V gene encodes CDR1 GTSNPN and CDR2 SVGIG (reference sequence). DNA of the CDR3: TGTGCCTGGAGTACCCCGACAGGAAACTATGGCTACACCTTC. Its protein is CAWSTPTGNYGYTF.

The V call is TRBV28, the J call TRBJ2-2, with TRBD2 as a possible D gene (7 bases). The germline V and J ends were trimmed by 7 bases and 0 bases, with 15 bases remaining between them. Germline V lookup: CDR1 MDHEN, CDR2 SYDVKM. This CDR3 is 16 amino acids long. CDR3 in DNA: TGTGCCAGCACCCCGGGGGGCGGGGCGAACACCGGGGAGCTGTTTTTT. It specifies CASTPGGGANTGELFF.